Each of the 19 T cell receptor beta chains below was sequenced from the same sample in a study of regulatory and conventional T cells in RAG deficiency. Some clones are missing from TCRdb's copy, which holds only in-frame ones; the method was immunoSEQ multiplex PCR. The sample has about 10,000 clones, 90% to 95% seen once. Conventional CD4+ T cells were sorted from blood as CD25-low CD127-high cells. The sequencing sample was made of CD4+ effector T cells sorted from blood. All receptors derive from a human donor with RAG deficiency presenting as severe combined immunodeficiency.

The V and J genes are TRBV11-3 and TRBJ2-5, with D uncertain. Germline loops: CDR1 SGHNT, CDR2 YENEEA. V lost 1 base to trimming and J lost 4 bases, with 7 bases between them. This CDR3 region has 13 residues. The CDR3 region is CASSLGPRETQYF. In DNA, the CDR3 is TGTGCCAGCAGCTTAGGGCCGCGAGAGACCCAGTACTTC.

This clone was observed a single time. The gene calls are TRBV7-2 and TRBJ1-5, with a possible D match to TRBD1 (5 bases). Trimming pared 5 bases from V and 3 bases from J, leaving 8 bases between. CDR3 length: 13 amino acids. Germline V lookup: CDR1 SGHTA, CDR2 FQGNSA. CDR3 in amino acids: CASSPTVNQPQHF. The DNA for the CDR3 is TGTGCCAGCAGCCCGACAGTCAATCAGCCCCAGCATTTT.

V gene TRBV4-3 combines with J gene TRBJ1-2; 7 bases are shared with TRBD1. Per the germline V gene, CDR1 is LGHNA and CDR2 is YSLEER. The CDR3 extends over 14 amino acids. J was trimmed by 5 bases and V by 0 bases; bases with no gene match: 3. The CDR3 reads CASSQDQGEYGYTF. The CDR3 DNA follows: TGCGCCAGCAGCCAAGATCAGGGGGAGTATGGCTACACCTTC.

The chain recombines TRBV7-9 with TRBJ2-3; 7 nucleotides match TRBD1. With V trimmed by 0 bases and J by 1 base, 10 bases remained unmatched. The CDR3 runs to 18 residues. Germline V gene sequence: CDR1 SEHNR, CDR2 FQNEAQ (reference sequence). This CDR3 reads CASSLAAWDRRGTDTQYF. CDR3 nucleotide sequence: TGTGCCAGCAGCTTAGCGGCCTGGGACAGACGAGGCACAGATACGCAGTATTTT.

V and J are TRBV9 and TRBJ2-3; tentatively, D is TRBD1 or TRBD2 (6 bases each). The CDR3 runs 16 residues. CDR1 and CDR2 (germline): SGDLS, YYNGEE. V shed 4 bases and J shed 0 bases, with 15 bases lying between them. In DNA form, the CDR3 reads TGTGCCAGCAGCCCAAGGAGGGACACCAGCACAGATACGCAGTATTTT. Translation gives CASSPRRDTSTDTQYF.

The rearrangement uses TRBV10-3 and TRBJ2-3; D not resolved. The CDR3 consists of 12 residues. Germline CDR1 reads ENHRY; CDR2 reads SYGVKD. Trimming removed 4 bases at V and 3 bases at J, with 5 bases between. As DNA, the CDR3 is TGTGCCATCAGTGGGGTGACAGATACGCAGTATTTT. This codes for CAISGVTDTQYF.

CDR3 protein: CASSTWAGTVNTGELFF. The CDR3 coding sequence is TGTGCCAGCAGCACTTGGGCCGGGACAGTAAACACCGGGGAGCTGTTTTTT. V and J are TRBV7-2 and TRBJ2-2, with 7 bases matching TRBD1. The CDR3 covers 17 residues. In germline, CDR1 is SGHTA, CDR2 FQGNSA. V gave up 5 bases and J gave up 2 bases; unmatched junction bases: 11.

The CDR3 loop is CASRSRDRGRHTF. The CDR3 nucleotides read TGTGCCAGCAGATCCCGGGACAGGGGACGGCACACCTTC. V usage is TRBV6-5 and J usage is TRBJ1-2; 10 nucleotides agree with TRBD1. The germline V gene encodes CDR1 MNHEY and CDR2 SVGAGI. After removal of 6 bases from V and 12 bases from J, the junction contained 10 bases not matched to a gene. The CDR3 is made up of 13 amino acids.

V usage is TRBV7-6 and J usage is TRBJ2-7, with D possibly matching TRBD2 (5 bases). Trimming removed 1 base at V and 2 bases at J, with 12 bases between. Germline CDR1 is SGHVS and CDR2 is FNYEAQ. The CDR3 is 15 residues long. For the CDR3, the DNA is TGTGCCAGCAGCTTAGAGGGTGGGAGCGCCTACGAGCAGTACTTC. It specifies CASSLEGGSAYEQYF.

The V call is TRBV7-2, the J call TRBJ2-5; TRBD2 agrees at 14 bases. The length of the CDR3 is 18 residues. Germline V gives CDR1 SGHTA, CDR2 FQGNSA. V lost 5 bases to trimming and J lost 2 bases; unmatched junction nucleotides: 10. Here the CDR3 reads CASSAPGLAGAWQETQYF. The CDR3 nucleotides read TGTGCCAGCAGCGCTCCGGGACTAGCGGGAGCTTGGCAAGAGACCCAGTACTTC.

The J gene is TRBJ2-3, the V gene TRBV11-2; 7 bases agree with TRBD1. Germline V gives CDR1 SGHAT, CDR2 FQNNGV. The CDR3 sequence is 15 residues long. Trimming cost V 1 base and J 2 bases; bases outside gene matches: 3. The CDR3 reads CASSLGDSHTDTQYF. CDR3 coding DNA: TGTGCCAGCAGCTTAGGGGACAGCCACACAGATACGCAGTATTTT.

The count of this clone is one. CDR3 DNA sequence: TGCGCCAGCAGCCTGCAGGGAGCTATGGGGTACAATGAGCAGTTCTTC. This gives the protein CASSLQGAMGYNEQFF. The chain has TRBV4-1 and TRBJ2-1; D tentatively reads TRBD1 or TRBD2 (5 bases each). V was cut by 4 bases and J by 4 bases, with 17 bases left in between. The CDR3 runs 16 residues. CDR1 is MGHRA, CDR2 YSYEKL, per germline.

CDR3 nucleotides: TGTGCCAGCAGCCCGAGCTTATACAATGAGCAGTTCTTC. It is translated as CASSPSLYNEQFF. The chain links TRBV9 to TRBJ2-1, with D hard to call. The V gene lost 4 bases and the J gene lost 4 bases, with 9 bases spanning the gap. The CDR3 contains 13 residues. Germline loops: CDR1 SGDLS, CDR2 YYNGEE. Looking up the rest from reference TRBV9 and TRBJ2-1 gives the full variable domain: DSGVTQTPKHLITATGQRVTLRCSPRSGDLSVYWYQQSLDQGLQFLIQYYNGEERAKGNILERFSAQQFPDLHSELNLSSLELGDSALYFCASSPSLYNEQFFGPGTRLTVL.

This clone was found once. V is TRBV5-1 and J is TRBJ2-2; TRBD1 agrees at 10 bases. V was clipped by 0 bases and J by 5 bases; unmatched bases: 16. The CDR3 is 20 residues long. From germline, CDR1 is SGHRS and CDR2 YFSETQ. The CDR3: CASSLGATSSWTGGTGELFF. CDR3 bases: TGCGCCAGCAGCTTGGGCGCTACCTCATCCTGGACAGGGGGAACCGGGGAGCTGTTTTTT.

The V and J genes are TRBV10-2 and TRBJ2-3; 8 nucleotides match TRBD1. The CDR3 sequence is 15 residues long. Germline V gene sequence: CDR1 WSHSY, CDR2 SAAADI. J gave up 1 base and V 2 bases, and 2 bases lay outside the gene matches. CDR3 region: CASSEPGQGTDTQYF. In DNA form, the CDR3 reads TGCGCCAGCAGTGAGCCGGGACAGGGCACAGATACGCAGTATTTT.

The table lists this clone with a count of one. The J gene is TRBJ1-5, the V gene TRBV4-2, with D perhaps TRBD1 (5 bases). The V end lost 2 bases, the J end lost 0 bases, and 11 bases lay between the germline ends. Germline V gives CDR1 LGHNA, CDR2 YNFKEQ. This CDR3 is built from 16 residues. CDR3 protein: CASSQPGGGSNQPQHF. Written as DNA, the CDR3 is TGTGCCAGCAGCCAACCCGGGGGTGGTAGCAATCAGCCCCAGCATTTT.

The gene calls are TRBV6-6 and TRBJ1-5, with D possibly being TRBD1 (5 bases). The CDR3 spans 13 residues. Germline CDR1 is MNHNY and CDR2 is SVGAGI (reference sequence). Trimming shortened V by 6 bases and J by 1 base, and 7 bases separated the two germline ends. The CDR3 DNA sequence: TGTGCCAGCAGGGGGGGGAGCAATCAGCCCCAGCATTTT. This sequence encodes CASRGGSNQPQHF.

J is TRBJ2-1 and V is TRBV4-3, with TRBD2 matching over 8 bases. CDR3 length equals 18 residues. After removal of 0 bases from V and 7 bases from J, the junction contained 14 bases not matched to a gene. Germline assignment: CDR1 LGHNA and CDR2 YSLEER. The CDR3 DNA reads TGCGCCAGCAGCCAAGACCCCCGCGCGGGGGGCGGGAGGAATGAGCAGTTCTTC. Protein product: CASSQDPRAGGGRNEQFF.

The CDR3 sequence is CASSPTGTNEKLFF. In DNA, the CDR3 is TGTGCCAGTAGTCCGACAGGGACTAATGAAAAACTGTTTTTT. The V gene is TRBV19, the J gene TRBJ1-4; 7 bases match TRBD1. This CDR3 region has 14 residues. The J segment lost 2 bases and the V segment lost 5 bases, leaving 2 bases of the junction unmatched. From germline, CDR1 is LNHDA and CDR2 SQIVND (reference sequence).